What follows are 27 T cell receptor beta chains derived from one specimen sequenced in a study of CD8 T cells in ankylosing spondylitis. MiXCR was run by TCRdb on the 5' RACE reads, yielding one entry per CDR3 protein. This table has fewer than 250,000 distinct CDR3 sequences, more than 25% appearing once. The sequencing input was blood, either unsorted or a sorted T cell fraction (not recorded which). Source of these receptors: a male donor with ankylosing spondylitis or in good health (not recorded which).

The gene calls are TRBV7-9 and TRBJ2-6; a weak D match, TRBD2 (6 bases). V was cut by 5 bases and J by 2 bases, with 13 bases left in between. The CDR3 loop spans 16 amino acids. CDR1 is SEHNR, CDR2 FQNEAQ, per germline (reference sequence). The CDR3 sequence is CASSPGSAPGANVLTF. CDR3 nucleotide sequence: TGTGCCAGCAGCCCCGGGAGTGCCCCTGGGGCCAACGTCCTGACTTTC.

The chain links TRBV12-5 to TRBJ2-1; D not resolved. CDR3 length: 13 residues. The germline V gene encodes CDR1 LGHNT and CDR2 FRNRAP. The V and J ends lost 7 bases and 0 bases respectively, with 7 bases between them. The DNA for the CDR3 is TGTGCTAGTGCTTCAGGCTCCTACAATGAGCAGTTCTTC. Translation gives CASASGSYNEQFF. The variable domain in full, completed from reference TRBV12-5 and TRBJ2-1, reads DARVTQTPRHKVTEMGQEVTMRCQPILGHNTVFWYRQTMMQGLELLAYFRNRAPLDDSGMPKDRFSAEMPDATLATLKIQPSEPRDSAVYFCASASGSYNEQFFGPGTRLTVL.

The genes are TRBV28 and TRBJ1-6; D unresolved. V was clipped by 5 bases and J by 10 bases, with 18 bases between them. The CDR3 length is 15 residues. Germline V gene sequence: CDR1 MDHEN, CDR2 SYDVKM. DNA for the CDR3: TGTGCCAGCAGTATCGCCGGTATTTTCGTATCACCCCTCCACTTT. It is translated as CASSIAGIFVSPLHF.

Many counts were recorded for this clonotype. This chain connects TRBV5-1 to TRBJ2-2; D is perhaps TRBD2 (5 bases). The germline V gene has CDR1 SGHRS and CDR2 YFSETQ. Between the trimmed V and J ends, which lost 5 bases and 0 bases, there was a span of 8 bases. The CDR3 covers 14 residues. This chain's CDR3 is CASRVGANTGELFF. For the CDR3, the DNA is TGCGCCAGCAGAGTCGGGGCGAACACCGGGGAGCTGTTTTTT.

The V call is TRBV5-1, the J call TRBJ2-3; D may be TRBD1 or TRBD2 (7 bases each). The CDR3 is 16 residues long. Trimming removed 3 bases at V and 5 bases at J, with 19 bases between. Germline CDR1 SGHRS, CDR2 YFSETQ. The CDR3 DNA reads TGCGCCAGCAGCTCCGGTGGGAGGGGGCGACTAGATACGCAGTATTTT. As protein: CASSSGGRGRLDTQYF.

This clonotype was seen a few times. J is TRBJ2-3 and V is TRBV12-3 or TRBV12-4; weak D call: TRBD2 (6 bases). V was shortened by 6 bases and J by 0 bases, with 19 bases between the two germline ends. CDR3 length: 17 residues. The CDR3 bases are TGTGCCAGCAGCCGTCTCACCTCCGGGACTAGCACAGATACGCAGTATTTT. Translation gives CASSRLTSGTSTDTQYF.

V and J are TRBV29-1 and TRBJ2-7, with 8 bases identical to TRBD2. Germline CDR1 SQVTM, CDR2 ANQGSEA. The trim removed 6 bases at V and 5 bases at J, leaving 6 bases unmatched. This CDR3 region has 12 residues. The CDR3 coding sequence is TGCAGCGTCTTCGGGGGGGTTAACGAGCAGTACTTC. Translated, it gives CSVFGGVNEQYF.

This chain links TRBV4-2 with TRBJ1-5; D might be TRBD1 (6 bases). In germline, CDR1 is LGHNA, CDR2 YNFKEQ. There are 18 residues in the CDR3. The germline V and J ends were trimmed by 1 base and 0 bases, with 16 bases remaining between them. The CDR3 region has the DNA TGTGCCAGCAGCCAAGGCCGGGACATTTTCAATAGCAATCAGCCCCAGCATTTT. Protein product: CASSQGRDIFNSNQPQHF.

This clonotype was counted between two and nine times. The chain links TRBV20-1 to TRBJ2-3; 14 positions agree with TRBD2. Germline V CDR1 and CDR2: DFQATT, SNEGSKA (reference sequence). V trimming: 5 bases; J trimming: 7 bases; junction bases outside the gene matches: 11. CDR3 size: 16 residues. CDR3 sequence reads: CSAGDLTSGGVNTQYF. In nucleotides, the CDR3 is TGCAGTGCTGGCGACCTGACTAGCGGGGGGGTGAATACGCAGTATTTT.

The rearrangement links TRBV7-9 to TRBJ1-2; D uncertain. Between the trimmed V and J ends, which lost 2 bases and 7 bases, there was a span of 8 bases. Per the germline V gene, CDR1 is SEHNR and CDR2 is FQNEAQ (reference sequence). The CDR3 spans 12 residues. This CDR3 reads CASSLIRGGYTF. CDR3 sequence (DNA): TGTGCCAGCAGCTTAATACGTGGTGGCTACACCTTC.

V gene TRBV20-1 combines with J gene TRBJ2-5, with D possibly being TRBD1 (5 bases). The CDR3 has 14 residues. V was trimmed by 5 bases and J by 7 bases, leaving 20 bases between them. The germline gives CDR1 DFQATT, CDR2 SNEGSKA (reference sequence). The CDR3 DNA reads as TGCAGTGCTGGGCCTAGGGGCCATGTCTGGACCCAGTACTTC. Translating it yields CSAGPRGHVWTQYF.

This rearrangement joins TRBV20-1 to TRBJ1-1; no clear D. CDR1 and CDR2 from the germline V gene are DFQATT and SNEGSKA (reference sequence). This CDR3 has 11 amino acids. The ends were cut back, 6 bases at V and 4 bases at J, with 9 bases in the middle. The CDR3 coding sequence is TGCAGTGCGGCCAGCGGCACTGAAGCTTTCTTT. Amino acid sequence: CSAASGTEAFF.

V is TRBV4-2 and J is TRBJ1-1; D unclear. CDR1 LGHNA and CDR2 YNFKEQ come from the germline V gene. The CDR3 totals 15 residues. V shed 0 bases and J shed 1 base, with 9 bases lying between them. The CDR3 DNA follows: TGTGCCAGCAGCCAAGATCGCGGGCCGAACACTGAAGCTTTCTTT. As protein: CASSQDRGPNTEAFF.

This clonotype was counted a few times. The V gene is TRBV28, the J gene TRBJ1-5; TRBD1 matches 8 bases. The CDR3 extends over 17 amino acids. Germline values: CDR1 MDHEN, CDR2 SYDVKM. Trimming removed 6 bases from V and 2 bases from J; junction bases left unmatched: 12. The CDR3: CASRSDRVPRGNQPQHF. CDR3 DNA sequence: TGTGCCAGCAGGTCGGACAGGGTTCCTAGGGGCAATCAGCCCCAGCATTTT.

The V call is TRBV5-5, the J call TRBJ2-1; 10 positions agree with TRBD2. Trimming removed 5 bases from V and 6 bases from J; junction bases left unmatched: 5. CDR3 length: 14 residues. Germline-derived CDR1 and CDR2 are SGHKS and YYEKEE (reference sequence). CDR3 nucleotides: TGTGCCAGCAGAGGGATAGCGGGGGGCAATGAGCAGTTCTTC. It specifies CASRGIAGGNEQFF.

The chain uses TRBV10-3 and TRBJ2-1, with TRBD2 matching 14 bases. CDR3 length equals 20 residues. The V segment lost 5 bases and the J segment 2 bases; nucleotides outside the gene matches: 14. Germline CDR1 is ENHRY and CDR2 is SYGVKD. The CDR3 nucleotides are TGTGCCATCAGTCTTAAGGGGACTAGCGGGGGCCCAGAACCCTACAATGAGCAGTTCTTC. This sequence encodes CAISLKGTSGGPEPYNEQFF.

The rearrangement joins TRBV20-1 to TRBJ2-3; the D gene could be TRBD1 or TRBD2 (5 bases each). V gave up 1 base and J gave up 2 bases, with 25 bases separating them. This CDR3 contains 19 residues. CDR1 and CDR2 from the germline V gene are DFQATT and SNEGSKA (reference sequence). CDR3 protein: CSARGRPGAFNPNTDTQYF. The DNA for the CDR3 is TGCAGTGCTAGAGGCCGTCCCGGGGCCTTTAACCCTAACACAGATACGCAGTATTTT.

In its sample, this clonotype was seen many times. J is TRBJ2-7 and V is TRBV20-1, with 14 bases aligning to TRBD2. The junction had 6 bases not matched to a gene; V was cut back by 7 bases and J by 4 bases. The germline CDR1 and CDR2 sequences are DFQATT and SNEGSKA (reference sequence). The CDR3 consists of 14 residues. The CDR3 DNA sequence: TGCAGTGTAACCTGGACTAGCGGGGGGTACGAGCAGTACTTC. This translates into CSVTWTSGGYEQYF.

The V call is TRBV18, the J call TRBJ2-5; no clear D. Trimming took 3 bases from V and 5 from J, leaving 7 bases between them. The CDR3 sequence is 12 residues long. Germline V gene lookup returns CDR1 KGHSH and CDR2 LQKENI. The CDR3 DNA reads as TGTGCCAGCTCACCGCCTTCGGAGACCCAGTACTTC. This gives the protein CASSPPSETQYF.

This clonotype was found a few times. The chain joins TRBV5-5 to TRBJ2-1; D is perhaps TRBD2 (6 bases). V lost 4 bases and J lost 0, with 14 bases in between. In germline, CDR1 is SGHKS, CDR2 YYEKEE (reference sequence). The CDR3 extends over 16 amino acids. CDR3 nucleotides: TGTGCCAGCAGCCGGGACTCCGAGGGCTCCTACAATGAGCAGTTCTTC. It encodes CASSRDSEGSYNEQFF.

This clonotype was detected only a few times. The V gene is TRBV30, the J gene TRBJ2-7; no firm D call. V lost 1 base to trimming and J lost 3 bases, with 16 bases between them. The CDR3 is made up of 15 amino acids. The germline V gene encodes CDR1 GTSNPN and CDR2 SVGIG (reference sequence). CDR3 nucleotides: TGTGCCTGGAGTGGAGCCCACGGACGGAGCTACGAGCAGTACTTC. Encoded protein: CAWSGAHGRSYEQYF.

The chain links TRBV6-1 to TRBJ2-7; 10 bases map to TRBD1. Trimming took 6 bases from V and 5 from J; bases not matched to a gene: 13. The CDR3 spans 16 residues. In germline, CDR1 is MNHNS, CDR2 SASEGT. The CDR3 here is CASSLGTGVAAHEQYF. In DNA, the CDR3 is TGTGCCAGCAGCCTAGGGACAGGGGTCGCAGCCCACGAGCAGTACTTC.

This clonotype has just a few counts. The rearrangement joins TRBV20-1 to TRBJ1-5; D not certain. Germline V gene data show CDR1 as DFQATT and CDR2 as SNEGSKA (reference sequence). This CDR3 has 12 residues. The CDR3 protein is CTNKAANQPQHF. In nucleotides, the CDR3 is TGCACCAACAAGGCGGCCAATCAGCCCCAGCATTTT.

This clonotype was counted only a few times. The chain carries TRBV24-1 and TRBJ2-1; D gene unclear. From germline, CDR1 is KGHDR and CDR2 SFDVKD. V lost 2 bases to trimming and J lost 2 bases, with 6 bases between them. This CDR3 is built from 14 residues. The DNA for the CDR3 is TGTGCCACCAGTGATTGGGCAGCCTACAATGAGCAGTTCTTC. This sequence encodes CATSDWAAYNEQFF.

This chain joins TRBV5-1 and TRBJ2-3; D possibly uses TRBD1 or TRBD2 (7 bases each). The CDR3 has 15 amino acids. The germline V gene has CDR1 SGHRS and CDR2 YFSETQ. V lost 7 bases and J 2 bases, leaving 17 bases between the germline ends. The DNA for the CDR3 is TGCGCCAGCGGGTCAGGGGGGGCCTACACAGATACGCAGTATTTT. Amino acid sequence: CASGSGGAYTDTQYF.

This chain connects TRBV3-1 to TRBJ2-1; D may be TRBD2 (7 bases). CDR1 and CDR2 from the germline V gene are LGHDT and YNNKEL (reference sequence). This CDR3 contains 14 residues. V was cut by 3 bases and J by 6 bases, with 12 bases left in between. The CDR3 region is CASSQGGGRNEQFF. The CDR3 DNA reads as TGTGCCAGCAGCCAGGGGGGGGGCCGCAATGAGCAGTTCTTC.

V usage is TRBV6-1 and J usage is TRBJ2-1; D is possibly TRBD1 or TRBD2 (6 bases each). The germline V gene encodes CDR1 MNHNS and CDR2 SASEGT. The germline V and J ends were trimmed by 1 base and 1 base, with 11 bases remaining between them. This CDR3 contains 16 residues. The CDR3: CASSEEGGWSYNEQFF. CDR3 nucleotides: TGTGCCAGCAGTGAAGAGGGGGGATGGTCCTACAATGAGCAGTTCTTC.